This T cell receptor beta chain emerged from a study of radiation and T cells in renal cell carcinoma. Study results and caveats: Top tumor clonotypes rose in blood 2 weeks post-radiation, then contracted.

In its sample, this clone was seen once. Its antigen is currently unknown. This CDR3 is 12 amino acids long. Deletions cut 5 bases from V and 7 bases from J, with 9 bases between. The germline V gene encodes CDR1 SEHNR and CDR2 FQNEAQ (reference sequence). The method was immunoSEQ multiplex PCR; TCRdb's version includes in-frame clones alone and lacks a portion of them. In the table there are around 130,000 clones, roughly 91% of which are singletons. Time point meaning: blood 2 weeks post-SBRT. As to treatment: 15 Gy SBRT to primary tumor, nephrectomy 4 weeks later. Serial blood draws occurred at baseline and 2 and 4 weeks post-SBRT. Clear cell pathology was present in this patient's renal cell carcinoma.

Source: blood, taken from a patient whose treatment included radiotherapy and nephrectomy. This sequence joins TRBV7-9 and TRBJ1-5; no clear D. The source is a woman aged 65 to 85 with renal cell carcinoma. The CDR3 DNA sequence: TGTGCCAGCAGCCCCTTTGGGCAGCCCCAGCATTTT. This encodes CASSPFGQPQHF.